A selection of T cell receptor beta chains follows, all from one sample in a study of beta chain features in type 1 diabetes. Method: immunoSEQ multiplex PCR; TCRdb's copy keeps in-frame clones and lacks some. Here the sample spans 300,000 to 350,000 clones, less than 9.5% being singletons. Specimen: central memory CD4+ T cells from blood. The receptors come from a woman in her late teens or twenties in good health. CDR3s include the opening cysteine and the closing phenylalanine or tryptophan. A D gene is named only where the DNA matches it firmly. Clone size is shown for a subset of rows, as once, few, many or a class of expanded clone.

J gene,clone size,V gene,D gene,CDR3 protein,CDR3 DNA
TRBJ1-5,.,TRBV27,TRBD1,CASSMDRASNQPQHF,TGTGCCAGCAGCATGGACAGGGCCAGCAATCAGCCCCAGCATTTT
TRBJ2-7,many,TRBV15,.,CATSREGGRYEQYF,TGTGCCACCAGCAGAGAGGGCGGACGCTACGAGCAGTACTTC
TRBJ2-2,.,TRBV13,.,CASSLAPGELSF,TGTGCCAGCAGCTTAGCCCCCGGGGAGCTGTCTTTT
TRBJ2-5,few,TRBV10-3,TRBD2,CAISEGTQAGQETQYF,TGTGCCATCAGTGAAGGGACCCAAGCGGGACAAGAGACCCAGTACTTC
TRBJ1-1,many,TRBV28,.,CASSLGIVVSNTEAFF,TGTGCCAGCAGTTTAGGGATAGTAGTTTCAAACACTGAAGCTTTCTTT
TRBJ1-1,.,TRBV4-3,TRBD1,CASSQRQGRGANTEAFF,TGCGCCAGCAGCCAAAGACAGGGGAGAGGTGCGAACACTGAAGCTTTCTTT
TRBJ2-3,.,TRBV27,.,CASSKSAVAQYF,TGTGCCAGCAGTAAATCAGCCGTCGCGCAGTATTTT
TRBJ2-7,many,TRBV4-1,.,CASSQQDGYEQYF,TGCGCCAGCAGCCAACAAGACGGGTACGAGCAGTACTTC
TRBJ2-2,few,TRBV5-1,TRBD1,CASSQDPGQATGELFF,TGCGCCAGCAGCCAAGATCCCGGACAGGCTACCGGGGAGCTGTTTTTT
TRBJ2-7,.,TRBV20-1,.,CSATARHEQYF,TGCAGTGCTACAGCTAGACACGAGCAGTACTTC
TRBJ2-7,.,TRBV5-8,TRBD1,CASSQGQGVAYEQYF,TGTGCCAGCAGCCAAGGACAGGGGGTGGCCTACGAGCAGTACTTC
TRBJ2-5,.,TRBV28,.,CASKRRETQYF,TGTGCCAGCAAAAGGCGAGAGACCCAGTACTTC
TRBJ2-3,.,TRBV7-9,.,CASSLGATTSDTQYF,TGTGCCAGCAGCTTAGGGGCTACCACGAGTGATACGCAGTATTTT
TRBJ2-5,.,TRBV9,.,CASSVGWRGQGSNQETQYF,TGTGCCAGCAGCGTAGGGTGGAGGGGGCAGGGGTCGAATCAAGAGACCCAGTACTTC
TRBJ2-7,.,TRBV9,.,CASSRSRAGSYEQYF,TGTGCCAGCAGTCGATCGAGGGCAGGCTCCTACGAGCAGTACTTC
TRBJ2-1,.,TRBV5-1,.,CASSSDNEQFF,TGCGCCAGCAGCTCTGACAATGAGCAGTTCTTC
TRBJ2-7,.,TRBV28,.,CASRPGRRVQYF,TGTGCCAGCAGACCTGGACGGAGGGTCCAGTACTTC
TRBJ2-5,.,TRBV7-2,TRBD2,CASSFWGRVRETQYF,TGTGCCAGCAGCTTTTGGGGGAGGGTGAGAGAGACCCAGTACTTC
TRBJ2-1,few,TRBV19,.,CASSKTRENEQFF,TGTGCCAGTAGTAAAACCAGGGAGAATGAGCAGTTCTTC
TRBJ2-7,.,TRBV15,.,CATSRDPGYEQYF,TGTGCCACCAGCAGAGATCCGGGGTACGAGCAGTACTTC
TRBJ2-1,.,TRBV11-3,TRBD2,CASSPAGLAGGEQFF,TGTGCCAGCAGCCCCGCGGGACTAGCGGGAGGGGAGCAGTTCTTC
TRBJ2-6,.,TRBV4-2,.,CASSQDEFGASGANVLTF,TGTGCCAGCAGCCAAGATGAGTTTGGGGCGTCTGGGGCCAACGTCCTGACTTTC
TRBJ2-3,few,TRBV7-3,.,CASSRGGTTDTQYF,TGTGCCAGCAGCCGAGGGGGGACTACAGATACGCAGTATTTT
TRBJ1-4,many,TRBV5-5,TRBD1,CASSLAGQRNEKLFF,TGTGCCAGCAGCTTGGCGGGACAGAGGAATGAAAAACTGTTTTTT
TRBJ1-6,.,TRBV28,TRBD1,CATGRQGRNSPLHF,TGTGCCACCGGAAGACAGGGGCGAAATTCACCCCTCCACTTT
TRBJ2-7,.,TRBV18,.,CASSLYTGSPYEQYF,TGTGCCAGCTCACTCTACACCGGGTCCCCCTACGAGCAGTACTTC
TRBJ1-1,.,TRBV7-2,.,CASSSQGRLTEAFF,TGTGCCAGCAGCTCCCAGGGAAGACTTACTGAAGCTTTCTTT
TRBJ2-3,many,TRBV5-1,TRBD2,CASSLGASGGTDTQYF,TGCGCCAGCAGCTTGGGGGCTAGCGGTGGCACAGATACGCAGTATTTT
TRBJ2-1,few,TRBV4-2,TRBD2,CASSQDRDSGLASVEQFF,TGTGCCAGCAGCCAAGATCGGGATAGCGGGTTGGCCTCGGTAGAGCAGTTCTTC
TRBJ2-1,few,TRBV7-2,.,CASSFLNNEQFF,TGTGCCAGCAGCTTCTTGAACAATGAGCAGTTCTTC
TRBJ1-2,few,TRBV28,.,CASSLSRLDYGYTF,TGTGCCAGCAGTTTATCGAGGTTGGACTATGGCTACACCTTC
TRBJ2-3,many,TRBV29-1,TRBD2,CSVEDGAGGDTQYF,TGCAGCGTTGAAGATGGAGCGGGAGGGGATACGCAGTATTTT
TRBJ2-7,.,TRBV28,TRBD2,CASRTSGSEEQYF,TGTGCCTCGAGGACTAGCGGGAGTGAAGAGCAGTACTTC
TRBJ2-1,few,TRBV28,TRBD2,CASSISGSRYEQFF,TGTGCCAGCAGCATTAGCGGGAGCCGCTATGAGCAGTTCTTC
TRBJ2-2,many,TRBV10-3,TRBD2,CAIRGTSGGELFF,TGTGCCATCAGAGGGACTAGCGGCGGGGAGCTGTTTTTT
TRBJ2-1,few,TRBV5-4,.,CASSSGSGPGEQFF,TGTGCCAGCAGCTCGGGCTCGGGACCCGGTGAGCAGTTCTTC
TRBJ2-1,few,TRBV4-2,.,CASSQGVVNYNEQFF,TGTGCCAGCAGCCAAGGGGTGGTAAACTACAATGAGCAGTTCTTC
TRBJ2-1,.,TRBV19,.,CASSIAGVGHEQFF,TGTGCCAGTAGTATAGCGGGGGTGGGTCATGAGCAGTTCTTC
TRBJ2-7,.,TRBV2,TRBD2,CASRRTSGSSYEQYF,TGTGCCAGCAGGCGGACTAGCGGGTCGTCCTACGAGCAGTACTTC
TRBJ2-3,few,TRBV4-3,TRBD2,CASSQSAAGDTDTQYF,TGCGCCAGCAGCCAAAGTGCGGCGGGAGATACAGATACGCAGTATTTT
TRBJ2-2,few,TRBV27,TRBD1,CASSSQGANTGELFF,TGTGCCAGCAGCTCCCAGGGGGCGAACACCGGGGAGCTGTTTTTT
TRBJ2-5,.,TRBV5-1,TRBD2,CASSFGTSGSFSKKETQYF,TGCGCCAGCAGCTTCGGGACTAGCGGGAGTTTTTCTAAGAAAGAGACCCAGTACTTC
TRBJ1-2,.,TRBV18,TRBD1,CASSPLGQGFDGYTF,TGTGCCAGCTCACCGCTCGGACAGGGGTTCGATGGCTACACCTTC
TRBJ1-1,once,TRBV5-4,.,CASSLGAAKANTEAFF,TGTGCCAGCAGCTTGGGGGCAGCTAAAGCGAACACTGAAGCTTTCTTT
TRBJ2-3,many,TRBV10-3,.,CATNNENTDTQYF,TGTGCCACTAACAACGAGAACACAGATACGCAGTATTTT
TRBJ2-1,.,TRBV29-1,.,CSVEGLGNEQFF,TGCAGCGTTGAGGGATTGGGGAATGAGCAGTTCTTC
TRBJ2-4,few,TRBV7-9,.,CASSLNAEYIQYF,TGTGCCAGCAGCTTAAACGCCGAGTACATTCAGTACTTC
TRBJ2-1,few,TRBV15,.,CATSRTLYNEQFF,TGTGCCACCAGCCGTACCCTATACAATGAGCAGTTCTTC
TRBJ1-2,few,TRBV4-3,TRBD1,CASSQDSGGGYGYTF,TGCGCCAGCAGCCAAGATTCAGGGGGCGGCTATGGCTACACCTTC
TRBJ1-4,few,TRBV29-1,TRBD1,CSVEDGAAGGVDEKLFF,TGCAGCGTTGAAGATGGGGCGGCAGGGGGCGTCGATGAAAAACTGTTTTTT
TRBJ2-7,few,TRBV6-6,TRBD1,CASSVYRGSSYEQYF,TGTGCCAGCAGTGTTTACAGGGGTTCATCCTACGAGCAGTACTTC
TRBJ2-5,.,TRBV2,TRBD2,CASSVPRGGQETQYF,TGTGCCAGCAGTGTCCCTCGGGGAGGGCAAGAGACCCAGTACTTC
TRBJ1-2,few,TRBV4-2,.,CASSTRQYGYTF,TGTGCCAGCAGCACGCGACAGTATGGCTACACCTTC
TRBJ2-7,many,TRBV11-3,.,CASSLGPLDYEQYF,TGTGCCAGCAGCTTAGGGCCCTTGGACTACGAGCAGTACTTC
TRBJ1-4,.,TRBV5-1,.,CASSFQVNEKLFF,TGCGCCAGCAGCTTTCAGGTTAATGAAAAACTGTTTTTT